Below are 15 T cell receptor beta chains sequenced from a single sample in a study of metastatic and nonmetastatic thyroid tumors. All patients reached thyroid surgery having received no treatment beforehand. TCRdb re-clonotyped the PCR reads via MiXCR. The sample lists 20,000 to 25,000 clones; roughly 18% were seen once. Sequenced sample: adjacent normal tissue. These receptors were obtained from a male donor with papillary thyroid cancer or a benign thyroid nodule (not recorded which). Some clones in this sample may be carry-over from other donors' samples.

This clone is medium-sized. The chain combines TRBV6-5 with TRBJ1-3; D gene ambiguous. V was pared by 0 bases and J by 2 bases, with 14 bases between. Germline V gene lookup returns CDR1 MNHEY and CDR2 SVGAGI. The CDR3 is made up of 17 amino acids. CDR3 protein: CASSYSYRVLAGNTIYF. CDR3 bases: TGTGCCAGCAGTTACTCGTACCGAGTCCTTGCTGGAAACACCATATATTTT.

This chain links TRBV15 with TRBJ1-6; 7 bases align to TRBD1. Looked up from germline, CDR1 is LNHNV and CDR2 is YYDKDF (reference sequence). The CDR3 consists of 14 residues. With 5 bases clipped from V and 14 bases from J, the junction kept 12 bases outside the gene matches. The CDR3 DNA follows: TGTGCCACCAGCCCCGGGACAGTAAGCTTGGCCCTCCACTTT. This codes for CATSPGTVSLALHF.

By share of the sample, this clone is medium-sized (0.01 to 0.1%). The chain couples TRBV19 to TRBJ1-5; the D gene is possibly TRBD1 (5 bases). The CDR3 loop spans 14 amino acids. V lost 1 base to trimming and J lost 6 bases, with 10 bases between them. Germline values: CDR1 LNHDA, CDR2 SQIVND (reference sequence). The CDR3 region is CASSIVSGGQPQHF. Here the CDR3 DNA reads TGTGCCAGTAGTATAGTTTCGGGGGGTCAGCCCCAGCATTTT.

This clone was picked up many times. A much larger clone differs from this one at a single base, so this may be a read error. This sample includes further DNA sequences coding for the same CDR3. The CDR3 sequence: CACSLAPGLAGEGEQFF. The CDR3 DNA reads TGTGCCTGCAGCTTAGCTCCGGGACTAGCGGGGGAGGGTGAGCAGTTCTTC. This chain connects TRBV7-2 to TRBJ2-1, with 14 bases fitting TRBD2. The CDR3 sequence is 17 residues long. Germline values: CDR1 SGHTA, CDR2 FQGNSA. Full variable domain (rest looked up from reference TRBV7-2 and TRBJ2-1): GAGVSQSPSNKVTEKGKDVELRCDPISGHTALYWYRQSLGQGLEFLIYFQGNSAPDKSGLPSDRFSAERTGGSVSTLTIQRTQQEDSAVYLCACSLAPGLAGEGEQFFGPGTRLTVL.

This clone is categorized as medium-sized. V is TRBV6-1 and J is TRBJ2-7; 8 bases fit TRBD1. This CDR3 has 14 amino acids. Germline trimming cut 6 bases from V and 5 bases from J; bases unmatched to any gene: 9. Germline CDR1 MNHNS, CDR2 SASEGT. The chain's CDR3 is CASRGAGGTNEQYF. CDR3 DNA: TGTGCCAGCAGAGGGGCAGGGGGCACCAACGAGCAGTACTTC.

In regard to this clone: The CDR3 does not close with the conserved phenylalanine or tryptophan, likely indicating a read error. The chain has TRBV30 and TRBJ1-5; D is ambiguous. Trimming left V 5 bases short and J 0 bases short, with 8 bases between. The CDR3 covers 13 residues. In germline, CDR1 is GTSNPN, CDR2 SVGIG (reference sequence). The CDR3 coding sequence is TGTGCCTGGGCCAAAAGTAGCAATCAGCCCCAGCATTTA. This gives the protein CAWAKSSNQPQHL.

This clone was picked up many times. This chain joins TRBV15 and TRBJ1-4; D possibly corresponds to TRBD1 (5 bases). This CDR3 contains 15 residues. From germline, CDR1 is LNHNV and CDR2 YYDKDF (reference sequence). V was clipped by 3 bases and J by 7 bases, with 15 bases between them. The CDR3 DNA sequence: TGTGCCACCAGCAGTATGGGGGGTAAGGGTGAAAAACTGTTTTTT. Amino acids: CATSSMGGKGEKLFF.

The sample holds many counts of this clone. The chain employs TRBV20-1 and TRBJ2-6, with D possibly TRBD1 on 7 matching bases. Germline V gene lookup returns CDR1 DFQATT and CDR2 SNEGSKA (reference sequence). CDR3 length: 17 amino acids. V was trimmed by 1 base and J by 2 bases, leaving 15 bases between them. CDR3 sequence (DNA): TGCAGTGCTAGAGCCACCGACAGGGAGGCTGGGGCCAACGTCCTGACTTTC. Translating gives CSARATDREAGANVLTF.

Only one count was recorded for this clone. The chain couples TRBV6-1 to TRBJ2-1; D gene uncertain. The V gene lost 3 bases and the J gene lost 5 bases, with 17 bases spanning the gap. CDR3 size: 16 residues. Looked up from germline, CDR1 is MNHNS and CDR2 is SASEGT. As DNA, the CDR3 is TGTGCCAGCAGTGATACACCATACTATGATGACAATGAGCAGTTCTTC. Protein product: CASSDTPYYDDNEQFF.

The V gene is TRBV19, the J gene TRBJ1-1; no definite D call. The germline gives CDR1 LNHDA, CDR2 SQIVND (reference sequence). V was shortened by 7 bases and J by 0 bases, with 15 bases between the two germline ends. This CDR3 contains 15 residues. The CDR3 sequence is CASIAQWTMNTEAFF. The CDR3 nucleotides are TGTGCCAGTATTGCCCAGTGGACCATGAACACTGAAGCTTTCTTT. Full variable domain (outside the CDR3, taken from reference TRBV19 and TRBJ1-1): DGGITQSPKYLFRKEGQNVTLSCEQNLNHDAMYWYRQDPGQGLRLIYYSQIVNDFQKGDIAEGYSVSREKKESFPLTVTSAQKNPTAFYLCASIAQWTMNTEAFFGQGTRLTVV.

This clone was seen many times. The genes are TRBV19 and TRBJ1-3; the D is unclear. The CDR3 totals 13 residues. Germline values: CDR1 LNHDA, CDR2 SQIVND (reference sequence). V lost 3 bases and J lost 2, with 5 bases in between. CDR3 sequence (DNA): TGTGCCAGTAGTATTTTGACTGGAAACACCATATATTTT. Translating it yields CASSILTGNTIYF.

This clone has only a few counts. This chain links TRBV6-1 with TRBJ1-2; 7 bases fit TRBD1. V shed 5 bases, J shed 2 bases, and the junction held 8 bases outside the gene matches. Per the germline V gene, CDR1 is MNHNS and CDR2 is SASEGT. CDR3 length: 15 residues. In nucleotides, the CDR3 is TGTGCCAGCAGTCAGGGGGGGGGACTGAACTATGGCTACACCTTC. Translation gives CASSQGGGLNYGYTF.

The table lists this clone with a count of one. The rearrangement joins TRBV2 to TRBJ1-3; D ambiguous. Trimming removed 4 bases from V and 0 bases from J, with 22 bases in between. The V gene's germline CDR1 is SNHLY and CDR2 FYNNEI. The CDR3 spans 19 residues. The CDR3 sequence: CASSGPPDRLGFSGNTIYF. In nucleotides, the CDR3 is TGTGCCAGCAGTGGCCCGCCTGACCGGCTGGGGTTCTCTGGAAACACCATATATTTT.

This clone was counted ten times or more. The V call is TRBV19, the J call TRBJ1-5, with D perhaps matching TRBD1 (5 bases). The V gene lost 4 bases and the J gene lost 3 bases, with 7 bases spanning the gap. The CDR3 has 13 amino acids. Per the germline V gene, CDR1 is LNHDA and CDR2 is SQIVND (reference sequence). DNA of the CDR3: TGTGCCAGTAGTAAGACAGTCAATCAGCCCCAGCATTTT. Amino acid sequence: CASSKTVNQPQHF.

This clone was seen many times. The V call is TRBV7-8, the J call TRBJ2-4; D is perhaps TRBD1 or TRBD2 (5 bases each). Germline values: CDR1 SGHVS, CDR2 FQNEAQ. Trimming left V 5 bases short and J 3 bases short, with 17 bases between. This CDR3 comprises 16 residues. In nucleotides, the CDR3 is TGTGCCAGCAGCCTAACTAGGACACCAGACAAAAACATTCAGTACTTC. Amino acids: CASSLTRTPDKNIQYF.